This T cell receptor beta chain was observed in a study of cytomegalovirus exposure and HLA in healthy donors. Study background: Approximately 85 million unique TCRs from HLA-typed donors were held in an early data release. Findings and caveats of the study: The authors listed approximately 160 TCR beta chains as cytomegalovirus-associated. Most of the TCR beta V segments (in an earlier analysis) were productive either about 90% or about 30% of the time.

This CDR3 has 14 amino acids. From germline, CDR1 is SGHAT and CDR2 FQDESV (reference sequence). Losses at the gene ends were 5 bases for V and 5 bases for J; bases not matched to a gene: 4. This PCR relied on a set of 60 Vbeta primers and 13 Jbeta primers. Assay: immunoSEQ multiplex PCR; the TCRdb copy retains only in-frame clones and omits some. The ten most abundant clones cover around 0.74% of a sample with about 200,000 clones. The donors comprised healthy bone marrow donors. A note on this clone: Its antigen remains unknown.

The sample comprised PBMCs. The TCR sequence derives from a boy aged 10-17 years in good health and CMV-seronegative. The chain couples TRBV11-1 to TRBJ2-7; TRBD2 matches 12 bases. The DNA for the CDR3 is TGTGCCAGCAGCGAGGGACTAGCGGGTAACGAGCAGTACTTC. Translating gives CASSEGLAGNEQYF.